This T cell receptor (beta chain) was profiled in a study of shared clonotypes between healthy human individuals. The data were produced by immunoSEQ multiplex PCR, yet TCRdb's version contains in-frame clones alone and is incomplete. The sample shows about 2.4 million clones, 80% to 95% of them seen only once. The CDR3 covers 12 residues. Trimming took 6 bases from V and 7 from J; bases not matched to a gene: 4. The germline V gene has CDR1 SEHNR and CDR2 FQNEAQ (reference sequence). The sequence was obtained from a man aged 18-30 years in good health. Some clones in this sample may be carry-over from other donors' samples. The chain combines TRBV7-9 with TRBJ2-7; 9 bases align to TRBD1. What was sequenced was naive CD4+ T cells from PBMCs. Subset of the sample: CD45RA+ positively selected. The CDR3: CASRRQGGEQYF. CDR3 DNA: TGTGCCAGCAGGCGACAGGGGGGAGAGCAGTACTTC.